The 18 T cell receptor beta chains reported below all come from one sample, sequenced in a study of OX40 agonist ivuxolimab in advanced cancers. Produced via immunoSEQ multiplex PCR; TCRdb's table is partial and in-frame only. The sample includes 55,000 to 60,000 clones, 80% to 90% of them seen just once. The source was CD4+ or CD8+ T cells sorted from blood, collected in a trial of the OX40 agonist ivuxolimab. Every receptor here comes from an adult with an advanced solid tumor such as melanoma, head and neck, liver or kidney cancer.

The chain is built from TRBV19 and TRBJ1-5, with D possibly matching TRBD1 (6 bases). V was pared by 5 bases and J by 7 bases, with 15 bases between. Germline CDR1 and CDR2: LNHDA and SQIVND (reference sequence). The CDR3 covers 14 residues. The CDR3 region is CASSPDRGQQPQHF. In DNA form, the CDR3 reads TGTGCCAGTAGTCCCGATCGGGGGCAACAGCCCCAGCATTTT.

The gene calls are TRBV20-1 and TRBJ1-4; D remains unclear. Per the germline V gene, CDR1 is DFQATT and CDR2 is SNEGSKA (reference sequence). CDR3 length: 11 residues. With 4 bases removed from V and 4 bases from J, the gap between germline ends came to 4 bases. CDR3 nucleotides: TGCAGTGCTACGGTTAATGAAAAACTGTTTTTT. Its protein is CSATVNEKLFF.

This chain connects TRBV28 to TRBJ1-6, with D possibly matching TRBD1 (5 bases). CDR1 MDHEN and CDR2 SYDVKM come from the germline V gene. Between the trimmed V and J ends, which lost 5 bases and 7 bases, there was a span of 12 bases. The CDR3 runs to 14 residues. The CDR3 sequence is CASSPGEANSPLHF. The CDR3 coding sequence is TGTGCCAGCAGTCCGGGGGAAGCGAATTCACCCCTCCACTTT.

The chain employs TRBV10-3 and TRBJ2-2, with 11 positions matching TRBD2. This CDR3 is built from 16 residues. J lost 1 base, V lost 5 bases, and 3 bases had no gene match. Germline values: CDR1 ENHRY, CDR2 SYGVKD. As DNA, the CDR3 is TGTGCCATCAGTCCCGGGACTAGCGGGAACACCGGGGAGCTGTTTTTT. Protein sequence: CAISPGTSGNTGELFF.

In its sample, this clone was seen once. The chain links TRBV11-3 to TRBJ1-1; TRBD1 agrees at 9 bases. Germline V gives CDR1 SGHNT, CDR2 YENEEA. V lost 5 bases and J lost 10; bases outside the gene matches: 8. The CDR3 totals 13 residues. CDR3 sequence reads: CASSQGQGLGAFF. The CDR3 DNA reads TGTGCCAGCAGCCAGGGACAGGGTTTGGGAGCTTTCTTT.

V gene TRBV7-2 combines with J gene TRBJ1-3; D unresolved. CDR1 SGHTA and CDR2 FQGNSA come from the germline V gene. This CDR3 comprises 14 residues. V gave up 1 base and J gave up 1 base, with 5 bases separating them. In nucleotides, the CDR3 is TGTGCCAGCAGCTTAGTGTTATCTGGAAACACCATATATTTT. It translates to CASSLVLSGNTIYF.

This clone was seen only a few times. The rearrangement links TRBV4-1 to TRBJ1-5; TRBD1 is a possible D gene (5 bases). The CDR3 has 17 amino acids. Trimming took off 0 bases at V and 3 bases at J, with 15 bases between the two ends. Germline CDR1 and CDR2: MGHRA and YSYEKL. In DNA form, the CDR3 reads TGCGCCAGCAGCCAAGAAGGGGAGGGGTTGGACAATCAGCCCCAGCATTTT. It is translated as CASSQEGEGLDNQPQHF.

The chain uses TRBV11-2 and TRBJ2-1, with D perhaps matching TRBD1 (6 bases). Trimming took 5 bases from V and 0 from J, leaving 23 bases between them. The CDR3 covers 19 residues. Germline V gene lookup returns CDR1 SGHAT and CDR2 FQNNGV. DNA of the CDR3: TGTGCCAGCAGCAGGGGGTGGAAGGGATCTCGTAGCTCCTACAATGAGCAGTTCTTC. Residues: CASSRGWKGSRSSYNEQFF. Supplemented by reference TRBV11-2 and TRBJ2-1, the full variable domain reads EAGVAQSPRYKIIEKRQSVAFWCNPISGHATLYWYQQILGQGPKLLIQFQNNGVVDDSQLPKDRFSAERLKGVDSTLKIQPAKLEDSAVYLCASSRGWKGSRSSYNEQFFGPGTRLTVL.

V and J are TRBV7-3 and TRBJ2-3; 7 nucleotides align to TRBD1. V trimming: 3 bases; J trimming: 0 bases; junction bases outside the gene matches: 3. Per the germline V gene, CDR1 is SGHTA and CDR2 is FQGTGA. CDR3 length: 15 residues. DNA of the CDR3: TGTGCCAGCAGCTTGGGACAGCCTAGCACAGATACGCAGTATTTT. It codes for CASSLGQPSTDTQYF.

The J gene is TRBJ1-1, the V gene TRBV4-1; D call uncertain. The CDR3 is 13 amino acids. The V and J ends lost 0 bases and 8 bases respectively, with 10 bases between them. Per germline, CDR1 MGHRA and CDR2 YSYEKL. The CDR3: CASSQDYVLEAFF. The CDR3 DNA sequence: TGCGCCAGCAGCCAAGATTACGTTTTGGAAGCTTTCTTT.

The V call is TRBV12-1, the J call TRBJ1-1. TRBV12-1 corresponds to a pseudogene. The CDR3 loop spans 20 amino acids. The CDR3 is CASSSLYRDVEICMNTEAFF. In nucleotides, the CDR3 is TGTGCCAGCAGCTCACTATATAGAGACGTCGAAATTTGCATGAACACTGAAGCTTTCTTT.

This clone was detected once. The chain links TRBV5-1 to TRBJ2-5; no reliable D call. In germline, CDR1 is SGHRS, CDR2 YFSETQ. This CDR3 region has 12 residues. Trimming left V 1 base short and J 4 bases short, with 5 bases between. CDR3 coding DNA: TGCGCCAGCAGCTTGATCCCAGAGACCCAGTACTTC. Protein: CASSLIPETQYF.

This chain connects TRBV4-1 to TRBJ1-1; D is possibly TRBD1 (5 bases). Trimming took off 4 bases at V and 5 bases at J, with 14 bases between the two ends. From germline, CDR1 is MGHRA and CDR2 YSYEKL. This CDR3 has 14 amino acids. The CDR3 coding sequence is TGCGCCAGCAGCCCGCGGAGGGGTGGAACTGAAGCTTTCTTT. This encodes CASSPRRGGTEAFF.

Here the CDR3 DNA reads TGTGCCAGTAGCCAGAGACTAGCGGGAGAGGCGGGGGAGCTGTTTTTT. Its protein is CASSQRLAGEAGELFF. The chain combines TRBV19 with TRBJ2-2; 12 bases are shared with TRBD2. Germline CDR1 is LNHDA and CDR2 is SQIVND (reference sequence). Germline trimming cut 6 bases from V and 8 bases from J; bases unmatched to any gene: 10. The length of the CDR3 is 16 residues. Drawing the rest from reference TRBV19 and TRBJ2-2, the complete variable domain is DGGITQSPKYLFRKEGQNVTLSCEQNLNHDAMYWYRQDPGQGLRLIYYSQIVNDFQKGDIAEGYSVSREKKESFPLTVTSAQKNPTAFYLCASSQRLAGEAGELFFGEGSRLTVL.

J is TRBJ1-5 and V is TRBV19, with D tentatively TRBD1 (6 bases). V lost 8 bases and J 7 bases, leaving 12 bases between the germline ends. The germline gives CDR1 LNHDA, CDR2 SQIVND (reference sequence). This CDR3 is 12 amino acids long. Here the CDR3 reads CASETGKQPQHF. In nucleotides, the CDR3 is TGTGCCAGTGAAACAGGGAAACAGCCCCAGCATTTT.

J is TRBJ2-7 and V is TRBV5-1; 12 bases are a match to TRBD2. Germline V lookup: CDR1 SGHRS, CDR2 YFSETQ. The junction had 11 bases not matched to a gene; V was cut back by 4 bases and J by 3 bases. CDR3 length: 17 residues. CDR3 protein: CASSPKPTSGSVYEQYF. Here the CDR3 DNA reads TGCGCCAGCAGCCCGAAACCGACTAGCGGGAGTGTCTACGAGCAGTACTTC.

The chain uses TRBV10-3 and TRBJ2-4; 8 bases are shared with TRBD1. Per germline, CDR1 ENHRY and CDR2 SYGVKD. The length of the CDR3 is 11 residues. Unmatched junction bases numbered 1, after V lost 10 bases and J lost 5 bases. CDR3 nucleotides: TGTGCCACGGGACAGGAAAACATTCAGTACTTC. As protein: CATGQENIQYF.

This CDR3 is CASRPDGNPPNSPLHF. The CDR3 DNA follows: TGTGCCAGCAGACCGGACGGGAATCCGCCTAATTCACCCCTCCACTTT. The chain combines TRBV7-9 with TRBJ1-6; D is uncertain. Germline CDR1 reads SEHNR; CDR2 reads FQNEAQ (reference sequence). The CDR3 totals 16 residues. Trimming left V 6 bases short and J 6 bases short, with 18 bases between. The whole variable domain, filled in from reference TRBV7-9 and TRBJ1-6, reads DTGVSQNPRHKITKRGQNVTFRCDPISEHNRLYWYRQTLGQGPEFLTYFQNEAQLEKSRLLSDRFSAERPKGSFSTLEIQRTEQGDSAMYLCASRPDGNPPNSPLHFGNGTRLTVT.